This TCR beta chain derives from a study of sequential checkpoint blockade in melanoma (dated by TCRdb to the late 2010s). Background for the entire study: In a 1:1 randomization, patients received either first-line nivolumab then ipilimumab (arm A) or ipilimumab then nivolumab (arm B). Both trial sequences were followed by maintenance nivolumab. TCRbeta immunosequencing was performed on DNA from roughly 90 pretreatment melanoma tumor samples. For around 21 patients, matched tumor biopsies were obtained before treatment and at week 13, following single-agent nivolumab (arm A) or ipilimumab (arm B). Around 80% of the matched tumor biopsy pairs taken before and after treatment were from the same lesion.

Trimming costs V 2 bases and J 7 bases, and their ends lie 8 bases apart. From the germline V gene (reference sequence), CDR1 is GTSNPN and CDR2 is SVGIG. The CDR3 contains 12 residues, cysteine and phenylalanine counted. Here the CDR3 DNA is all that survives: 36 bases in frame from base 1. Sample treatment or condition, as interpreted from the label and publication: randomized to nivolumab then ipilimumab (arm A) or the reverse (arm B). None of the trial patients had been given prior DNA-damaging chemotherapy. CheckMate 064, a randomized, open-label phase II trial of sequential checkpoint blockade, was the source of the samples, all of which came from patients with melanoma. Genomic DNA from formalin-fixed paraffin-embedded (FFPE) tissue samples was used for tumor TCR sequencing. With regard to this clone: The target of this receptor is not known. Base qualities were left out, and no much larger clone turns up one base away.

Overall study outcomes, separate from this receptor: Larger, independent patient cohorts are needed to validate the response-prediction model that combines TCR metrics and mutation burden. Among patients in the nivolumab-first arm (arm A), tumor TIL clonality before treatment was associated with response (P = .04). Within-arm analyses of tumor T-cell fraction were limited by small sample sizes and reduced statistical power. Tumor T-cell fraction and clonality were found to correlate with PD-L1 staining and CD8+ T-cell counts but not with mutational load. Achieving clinical benefit was about 30 times more likely for patients whose tumor T-cell fraction and clonality increased by week 13.

TCRbeta CDR3 regions were immunosequenced from genomic DNA with the immunoSEQ Assay. Genomic DNA was amplified by bias-controlled multiplex PCR before high-throughput sequencing. The original methods were these. To quantify the absolute abundance of each unique TCRbeta CDR3 region, the sequences were collapsed and filtered. Clonality, defined as 1 minus Pielou's evenness, was calculated using only productive rearrangements. To compute tumor T-cell fraction, TCRbeta template counts were normalized to usable DNA, with usable DNA estimated from several housekeeping genes. Clones with significantly greater frequencies in on-treatment versus baseline samples were identified using a previously published method. TCRdb holds this immuneACCESS table with in-frame rearrangements only. Some clones are missing; in checked studies, unresolved V genes explain under half, and the rest has no known cause. V, J and clone size were drawn from that table, and D and trimming were deduced from the DNA. Across this sample there are 4,000 to 5,000 clones, with around 35% seen only once. Approximately 7% of the sample is taken by the ten largest.

The V and J segments used are TRBV30 and TRBJ2-2; the D gene lacks a confident call. The sample was tumor tissue (inferred from file names), taken from a patient given nivolumab and ipilimumab in sequence. The origin of this receptor is a human donor with melanoma. The CDR3 corresponds to CAWSLGGGELFF. The DNA sequence is TGTGCCTGGAGTTTAGGTGGCGGGGAGCTGTTTTTT.